Reported below is one T cell receptor beta chain. The antigen it recognizes is unknown. No base quality information exists; no much larger clone differs at one position. Its CDR3 holds 12 amino acids, cysteine through phenylalanine. Left in the record is the CDR3 DNA by itself, 36 bases read in frame from the first base. V gives up 4 bases and J gives up 7 bases, and the segment between their germline ends measures 11 bases. The germline V gene gives CDR1 as SGHRS and CDR2 as YFSETQ. The data stem from a study of blood T cell repertoires in COVID-19 (dated by TCRdb to 2018 to 2020). Regarding the study in general: Samples from collaborators originated in the United States, Italy and Spain and spanned both the acute and convalescent phases of COVID-19. The prospective study material was composed of cDNA or gDNA derived from T cells, B-cell-depleted T cells, or PBMCs. The repertoires were made available in a free public database intended to serve as a resource for research on the immune response to SARS-CoV-2. The samples were drawn from two sources: the first 160 participants of the ongoing ImmuneRACE study, and fewer than 1,500 subjects contributed by 6 global collaborators. Where available, HLA class I and class II types were taken from metadata supplied by the sample provider and were not determined by assay-based typing. A de-identified subject ID, COVID-19 status, age in years and sex were almost always included in the sample metadata. Deeply sampled blood TCRbeta repertoires from subjects exposed to, actively infected with, or recovered from COVID-19 were included in the dataset.

TCRbeta CDR3 regions were amplified from genomic DNA by means of the immunoSEQ Assay, a bias-controlled multiplex PCR. The study's own analysis went as follows. Nucleated cell counts per sample were estimated from amplification of reference gene primers within the assay. Sequence reads were collapsed and filtered to measure the absolute abundance of every unique TCRbeta CDR3 rearrangement. For each sample, productive Simpson clonality was calculated by taking the square root of Simpson's diversity index across productive rearrangements. The immuneACCESS repertoire file appears here via TCRdb, limited to in-frame rearrangements. These files lack a portion of the clones; in checked studies, under half of the deficit traces to unresolved V genes, and the cause of the others is not known. V and J calls plus clone size are reproduced from that table; the DNA served to infer D and trimming. Here the sample has roughly 310,000 clones; about nine tenths occur a single time. Approximately 9.8% of the sample comes from the top ten.

Participants in the prospective study were enrolled through a virtual design, were aged roughly 18 to 100 years, and lived in some 24 United States geographic areas. In the prospective study, cohorts were assigned on the basis of participant-reported clinical history obtained from a screening survey and a study questionnaire. ImmuneRACE Cohort 3 recovered participants were defined by two consecutive negative NP/OP PCR tests, healthcare professional clearance, or symptom resolution. In the prospective study, whole blood, serum and a nasopharyngeal or oropharyngeal swab were collected from each participant by mobile phlebotomists. Participants in the prospective study had the option to provide additional blood draws and questionnaires over a roughly 2-month period. Before DNA extraction, prospective study blood samples were shipped either frozen or at room temperature. The research as a whole found: The quantity of clinical and demographic metadata differed by source and by participant and was supplied without curation.

This chain joins TRBV5-1 to TRBJ1-2; no D gene is confidently identified. The TCR was taken from a middle-aged woman who had recovered from COVID-19. The sample consisted of PBMCs or T cells enriched from blood (not recorded which). For the CDR3, the sequence is CASSPSGVGYTF. The DNA sequence reads TGCGCCAGCAGCCCCTCCGGGGTTGGCTACACCTTC.